This TCR beta chain emerged from a study of T cells in Graves' hyperthyroidism and ophthalmopathy. At the level of the study: At the time of initial diagnosis and before any treatment, peripheral blood was collected. Study results and caveats: Ophthalmopathy was identified by the model a median approximately 6.4 months ahead of onset. The majority of expanded thyroid clonotypes above 0.001 also appeared in blood.

As regards this clonotype: Its antigen is not identified.

This CDR3 spans 15 amino acids. Germline CDR1 MNHNS, CDR2 SASEGT. V gave up 3 bases and J gave up 7 bases; unmatched junction bases: 7. TCR beta CDR3 regions were amplified from RNA transcripts. Primed by the HTBI set, a first-round RT-PCR was run on the TCR CDR3. TCRdb processed the multiplex PCR reads anew with MiXCR; each CDR3 protein has one entry. The table lists 450,000 to 600,000 distinct CDR3 sequences, just under 20% of them singletons, with 40% to 50% in the top ten. This receptor was taken from a man aged 35 to 55 with Graves' ophthalmopathy. Specimen: blood. The rearrangement links TRBV6-1 to TRBJ2-1, with TRBD2 matching over 9 bases. CDR3 nucleotide sequence: TGTGCCAGCAGTGAGATAGGGCTAGCGGGGAATGAGCAGTTCTTC. Protein product: CASSEIGLAGNEQFF.